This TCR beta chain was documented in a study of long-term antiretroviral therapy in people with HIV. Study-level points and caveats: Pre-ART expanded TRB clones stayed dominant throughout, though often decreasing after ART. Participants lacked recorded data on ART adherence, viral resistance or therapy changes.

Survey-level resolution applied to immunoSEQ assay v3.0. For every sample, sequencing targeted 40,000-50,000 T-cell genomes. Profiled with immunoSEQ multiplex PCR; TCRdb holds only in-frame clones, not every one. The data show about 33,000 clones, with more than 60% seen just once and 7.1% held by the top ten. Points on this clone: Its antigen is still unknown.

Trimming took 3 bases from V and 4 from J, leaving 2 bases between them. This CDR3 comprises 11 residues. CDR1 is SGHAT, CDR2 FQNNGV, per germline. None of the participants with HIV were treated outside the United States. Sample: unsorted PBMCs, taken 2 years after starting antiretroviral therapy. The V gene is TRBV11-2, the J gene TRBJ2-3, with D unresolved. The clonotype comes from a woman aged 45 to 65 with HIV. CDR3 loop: CASSFPDTQYF. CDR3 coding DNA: TGTGCCAGCAGCTTCCCAGATACGCAGTATTTT.